This TCR beta chain was sequenced for a study of vaccination and CD4 T cells after COVID-19. Study-wide background: Convalescents were six males and four females, two of them Hispanic. Collection of post-COVID samples occurred a median approximately 97 days after diagnosis, spanning a range of 35 to 161. Post-vaccine sampling followed dose two by a median about 72 days (range 14 to 241). Study-level findings and limits: Among convalescent patients, a median 86.3% of reactive clones emerged only after vaccination.

Time point defined: late sampling 161 to 241 days after vaccination in a few convalescent patients. Comment on this clonotype: The target antigen is unknown.

There are 17 residues in the CDR3. V lost 5 bases to trimming and J lost 4 bases; unmatched junction nucleotides: 10. Germline values: CDR1 MNHNS, CDR2 SASEGT. Each CDR3 protein gets one entry after TCRdb re-called the PCR reads with MiXCR. The sample shows more than 25,000 distinct CDR3 sequences, approximately 49% of them seen only once. The sequencing used CD4+ T cells from blood, collected about 7 months after SARS-CoV-2 vaccination. The TCR comes from a human donor who had recovered from COVID-19. The chain carries TRBV6-1 and TRBJ2-6; TRBD2 aligns across 8 bases. The CDR3, as DNA: TGTGCCAGCAGTCGGGTAACGGGAGGGCTAGGGGCCAACGTCCTGACTTTC. This codes for CASSRVTGGLGANVLTF.